This T cell receptor (beta chain) derives from a study of shared clonotypes between healthy human individuals. Findings and caveats of the study: Generation probability values for non-shared clonotypes were lower than those for clonotypes shared by all four donors. Several donors showed sharing of roughly 5% of naive CD4 clonotypes.

The CDR3 runs 15 residues. CDR1 and CDR2 from the germline V gene are SNHLY and FYNNEI. Germline trimming cut 6 bases from V and 7 bases from J; bases unmatched to any gene: 9. This clone was observed many times. Its specificity is unknown. Original processing methods: Filtering differed for immunoSEQ, which gave only junction sequences without quality scores. Assay used: immunoSEQ multiplex PCR; TCRdb lists only in-frame clones, some missing. That table furnishes V, J and clone size, whereas the DNA furnished D and trimming. Here the sample spans approximately 740,000 clones, around 74% being singletons.

The specimen sequenced was memory CD4+ T cells sorted from blood. Specified subset: CD45RA-negative fraction. The rearrangement joins TRBV2 to TRBJ1-5, with 10 bases identical to TRBD1. The clonotype was recovered from a woman in her thirties in good health. The CDR3 DNA reads as TGTGCCAGCAGCCCTGAGGGACAGGGGCAACAGCCCCAGCATTTT. Translation: CASSPEGQGQQPQHF.